A selection of T cell receptor beta chains follows, all from one sample in a study of blood T cell repertoires in COVID-19. Using immunoSEQ multiplex PCR, the repertoire was profiled, and TCRdb retains in-frame clones only, with some absent. The sample lists over 150,000 clones; around 80% were seen once. Sequencing was performed on peripheral blood. Receptors were obtained from a human donor in a cohort sampled during active COVID-19. The CDR3 runs from the conserved cysteine through the conserved F or W. The order of the fields is J gene, V gene, CDR3 protein.

J: TRBJ2-1
V: TRBV5-1
CDR3: CASSLGMGAYNEQFF

J: TRBJ2-1
V: TRBV30
CDR3: CAWSPLDREYNEQFF

J: TRBJ2-7
V: TRBV5-4
CDR3: CASSWRGRTTYEQYF

J: TRBJ1-4
V: TRBV27
CDR3: CASSLAGASEKLFF

J: TRBJ1-5
V: TRBV5-8
CDR3: CASTLAGAYSNQPQHF

J: TRBJ2-7
V: TRBV4-1
CDR3: CASSQEDRPSYEQYF

J: TRBJ2-7
V: TRBV5-1
CDR3: CASSLALHRYEQYF

J: TRBJ1-3
V: TRBV18
CDR3: CASSRRQGASGNTIYF

J: TRBJ2-2
V: TRBV19
CDR3: CASSTSGFGELFF

J: TRBJ2-3
V: TRBV4-1
CDR3: CASSRQGQPTSTDTQYF

J: TRBJ2-7
V: TRBV11-2
CDR3: CASSLVAGLNYEQYF

J: TRBJ2-7
V: TRBV10-2
CDR3: CASRQQVYEQYF

J: TRBJ1-5
V: TRBV20-1
CDR3: CSASEGQGGNQPQHF

J: TRBJ1-2
V: TRBV2
CDR3: CASSGTGYGYTF

J: TRBJ1-5
V: TRBV7-2
CDR3: CASSLVQGAGNQPQHF

J: TRBJ1-5
V: TRBV2
CDR3: CASRLGGFNQPQHF

J: TRBJ2-5
V: TRBV5-1
CDR3: CASSLVTGGGETQYF

J: TRBJ1-3
V: TRBV6-5
CDR3: CASSYFPGSGNTIYF

J: TRBJ2-5
V: TRBV10-3
CDR3: CAISESDTYQETQYF

J: TRBJ2-7
V: TRBV28
CDR3: CASRGLRWDREFSYEQYF

J: TRBJ2-1
V: TRBV5-1
CDR3: CASSSRGSSGEQFF

J: TRBJ2-3
V: TRBV30
CDR3: CAWSPGRGKGTDTQYF

J: TRBJ2-1
V: TRBV5-1
CDR3: CASSLTDFNEQFF

J: TRBJ2-1
V: TRBV11-2
CDR3: CASSHHPGGRSSYNEQFF

J: TRBJ2-1
V: TRBV28
CDR3: CASSLTRRQFF

J: TRBJ1-4
V: TRBV15
CDR3: CATSRGGGHPDEKLFF

J: TRBJ1-2
V: TRBV25-1
CDR3: CASREGPGDGYTF

J: TRBJ2-1
V: TRBV4-1
CDR3: CASSRVGLAGALEQFF

J: TRBJ2-1
V: TRBV27
CDR3: CASSFLAANNEQFF

J: TRBJ1-2
V: TRBV28
CDR3: CASGSGVDGYTF

J: TRBJ1-5
V: TRBV6-1
CDR3: CASSEQGWRGNQPQHF

J: TRBJ2-7
V: TRBV7-2
CDR3: CASSVVANYEQYF

J: TRBJ1-5
V: TRBV12-3/TRBV12-4
CDR3: CASSSPGSQPQHF

J: TRBJ2-1
V: TRBV5-1
CDR3: CASSPGVGGPRDEQFF

J: TRBJ2-3
V: TRBV7-6
CDR3: CASSQHPTDTQYF

J: TRBJ2-6
V: TRBV7-9
CDR3: CASSSSSGANVLTF

J: TRBJ2-1
V: TRBV24-1
CDR3: CATRPPASGSDEQFF

J: TRBJ2-7
V: TRBV5-6
CDR3: CATTLGGTGTYEQYF

J: TRBJ1-1
V: TRBV25-1
CDR3: CASRAFTGGSEAFF

J: TRBJ2-1
V: TRBV27
CDR3: CASSFPSTKNEQFF

J: TRBJ1-6
V: TRBV30
CDR3: CAWSGGTGMTLHF

J: TRBJ1-4
V: TRBV2
CDR3: CASSDRGWTSLTNEKLFF

J: TRBJ2-7
V: TRBV11-2
CDR3: CASSLIGDEQYF

J: TRBJ2-7
V: TRBV2
CDR3: CASSTARLTYEQYF

J: TRBJ1-1
V: TRBV19
CDR3: CASSRTGTVNTEAFF

J: TRBJ1-5
V: TRBV6-6
CDR3: CASSYHTGSSNQPQHF

J: TRBJ2-5
V: TRBV18
CDR3: CASSPPLVSETQYF

J: TRBJ2-5
V: TRBV7-9
CDR3: CASSLARGRAQETQYF

J: TRBJ2-3
V: TRBV4-1
CDR3: CASSQELAGISTDTQYF

J: TRBJ2-3
V: TRBV2
CDR3: CASSEARQNTDTQYF

J: TRBJ2-2
V: TRBV29-1
CDR3: CSVTDRAPGELFF

J: TRBJ2-7
V: TRBV7-2
CDR3: CASSQGVRSGYEQYF

J: TRBJ2-7
V: TRBV3-1/TRBV3-2
CDR3: CASSQDYSHAEQYF

J: TRBJ2-4
V: TRBV2
CDR3: CASSRQGRIQYF

J: TRBJ1-4
V: TRBV4-2
CDR3: CASSQDTPVGVVEKLFF